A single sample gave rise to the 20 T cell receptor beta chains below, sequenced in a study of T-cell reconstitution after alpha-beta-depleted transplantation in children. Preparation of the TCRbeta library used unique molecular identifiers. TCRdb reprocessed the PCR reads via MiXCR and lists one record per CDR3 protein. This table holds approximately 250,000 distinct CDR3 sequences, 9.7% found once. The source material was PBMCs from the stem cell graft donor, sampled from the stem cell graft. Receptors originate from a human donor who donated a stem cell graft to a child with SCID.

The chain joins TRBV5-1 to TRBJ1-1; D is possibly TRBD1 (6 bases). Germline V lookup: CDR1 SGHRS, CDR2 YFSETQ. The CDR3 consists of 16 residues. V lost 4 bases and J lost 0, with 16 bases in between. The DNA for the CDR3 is TGCGCCAGCAGCCCCCGACAGGCGGGGTTGAACACTGAAGCTTTCTTT. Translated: CASSPRQAGLNTEAFF.

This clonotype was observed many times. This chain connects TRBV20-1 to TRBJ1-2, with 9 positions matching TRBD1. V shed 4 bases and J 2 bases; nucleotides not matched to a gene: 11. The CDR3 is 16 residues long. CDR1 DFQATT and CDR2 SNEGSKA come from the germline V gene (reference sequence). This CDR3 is CSATPGRQGGNYGYTF. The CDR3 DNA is TGCAGTGCTACCCCCGGGAGACAGGGGGGAAACTATGGCTACACCTTC.

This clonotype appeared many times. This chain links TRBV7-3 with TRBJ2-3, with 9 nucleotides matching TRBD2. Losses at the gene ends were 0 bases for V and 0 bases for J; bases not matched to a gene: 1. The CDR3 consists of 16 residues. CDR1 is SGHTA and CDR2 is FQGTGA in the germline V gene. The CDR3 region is CASSLTAGGSTDTQYF. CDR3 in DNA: TGTGCCAGCAGCTTAACAGCGGGGGGTAGCACAGATACGCAGTATTTT.

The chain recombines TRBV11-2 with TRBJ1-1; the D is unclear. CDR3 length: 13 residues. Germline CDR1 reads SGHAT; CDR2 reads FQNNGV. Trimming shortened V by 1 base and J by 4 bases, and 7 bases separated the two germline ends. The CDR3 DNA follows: TGTGCCAGCAGCTTAGCGGGGTTCACTGAAGCTTTCTTT. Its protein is CASSLAGFTEAFF. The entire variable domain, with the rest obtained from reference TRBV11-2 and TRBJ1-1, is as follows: EAGVAQSPRYKIIEKRQSVAFWCNPISGHATLYWYQQILGQGPKLLIQFQNNGVVDDSQLPKDRFSAERLKGVDSTLKIQPAKLEDSAVYLCASSLAGFTEAFFGQGTRLTVV.

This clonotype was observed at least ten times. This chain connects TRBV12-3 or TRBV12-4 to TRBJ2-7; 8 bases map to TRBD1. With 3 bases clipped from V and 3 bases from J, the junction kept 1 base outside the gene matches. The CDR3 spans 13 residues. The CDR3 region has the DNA TGTGCCAGCAGTTTCGGACAGGGCTACGAGCAGTACTTC. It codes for CASSFGQGYEQYF.

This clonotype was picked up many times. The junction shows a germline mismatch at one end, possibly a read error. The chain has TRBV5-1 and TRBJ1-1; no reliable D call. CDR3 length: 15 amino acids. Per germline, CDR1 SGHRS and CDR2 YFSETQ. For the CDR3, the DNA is TGCGCCAGCAGCTTGGAGGTAGGATTGAACCCTGAAGCTTTCTTT. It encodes CASSLEVGLNPEAFF.

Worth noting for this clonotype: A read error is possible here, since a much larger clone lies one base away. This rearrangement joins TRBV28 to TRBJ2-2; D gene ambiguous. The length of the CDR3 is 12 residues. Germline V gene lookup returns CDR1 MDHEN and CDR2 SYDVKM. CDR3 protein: CTSTHWTGELFF. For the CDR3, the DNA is TGTACCAGCACCCACTGGACCGGGGAGCTGTTTTTT.

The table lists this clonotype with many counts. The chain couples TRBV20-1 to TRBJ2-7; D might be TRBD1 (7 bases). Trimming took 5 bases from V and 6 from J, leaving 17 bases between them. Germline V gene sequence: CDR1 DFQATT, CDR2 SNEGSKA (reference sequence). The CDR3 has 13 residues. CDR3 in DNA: TGCAGTGCTGAAGGTGGCAGGGGGGTCGAGCAGTACTTC. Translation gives CSAEGGRGVEQYF.

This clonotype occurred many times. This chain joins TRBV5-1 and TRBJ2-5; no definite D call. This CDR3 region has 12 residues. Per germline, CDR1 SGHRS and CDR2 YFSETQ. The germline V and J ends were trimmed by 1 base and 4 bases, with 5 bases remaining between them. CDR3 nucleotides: TGCGCCAGCAGCTTGAACCGAGAGACCCAGTACTTC. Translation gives CASSLNRETQYF. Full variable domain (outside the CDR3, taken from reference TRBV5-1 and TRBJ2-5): KAGVTQTPRYLIKTRGQQVTLSCSPISGHRSVSWYQQTPGQGLQFLFEYFSETQRNKGNFPGRFSGRQFSNSRSEMNVSTLELGDSALYLCASSLNRETQYFGPGTRLLVL.

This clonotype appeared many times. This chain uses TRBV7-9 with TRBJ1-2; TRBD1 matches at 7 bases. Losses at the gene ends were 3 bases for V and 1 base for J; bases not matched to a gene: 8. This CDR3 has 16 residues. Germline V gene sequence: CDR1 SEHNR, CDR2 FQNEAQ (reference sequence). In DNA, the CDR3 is TGTGCCAGCAGCTTTCGCTACGGACAGGTTAACTATGGCTACACCTTC. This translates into CASSFRYGQVNYGYTF.

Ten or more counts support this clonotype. The chain's CDR3 is CATSDDREGGTDTQYF. The CDR3 coding sequence is TGTGCCACCAGTGACGACAGGGAAGGGGGCACAGATACGCAGTATTTT. This chain uses TRBV24-1 with TRBJ2-3; 7 nucleotides line up with TRBD1. V shed 4 bases, J shed 1 base, and the junction held 7 bases outside the gene matches. The germline V gene has CDR1 KGHDR and CDR2 SFDVKD. The CDR3 is 16 residues long.

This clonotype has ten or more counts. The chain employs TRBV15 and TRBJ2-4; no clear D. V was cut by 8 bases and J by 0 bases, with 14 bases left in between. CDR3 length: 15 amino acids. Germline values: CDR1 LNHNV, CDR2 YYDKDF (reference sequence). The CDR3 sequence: CATGLGILAKNIQYF. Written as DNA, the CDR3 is TGTGCCACCGGGTTAGGGATCCTAGCCAAAAACATTCAGTACTTC.

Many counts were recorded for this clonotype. The CDR3 spells CASSLFMTAQIGQYF. DNA of the CDR3: TGTGCCAGCAGCTTATTCATGACGGCACAGATAGGGCAGTATTTT. V usage is TRBV7-2 and J usage is TRBJ2-3; D call uncertain. The ends were cut back, 2 bases at V and 11 bases at J, with 20 bases in the middle. This CDR3 has 15 residues. The V gene's germline CDR1 is SGHTA and CDR2 FQGNSA.

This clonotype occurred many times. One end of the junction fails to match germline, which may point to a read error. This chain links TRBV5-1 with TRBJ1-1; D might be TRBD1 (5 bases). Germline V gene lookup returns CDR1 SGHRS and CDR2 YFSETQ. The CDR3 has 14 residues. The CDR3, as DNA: TGTGCCAGCAGCCCGGGACGGCTGAACACTGAAGCTTTCTTT. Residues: CASSPGRLNTEAFF.

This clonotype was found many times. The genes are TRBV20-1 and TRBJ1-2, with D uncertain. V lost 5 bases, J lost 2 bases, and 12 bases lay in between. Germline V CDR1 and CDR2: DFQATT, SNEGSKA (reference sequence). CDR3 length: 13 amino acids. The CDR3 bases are TGCAGTGCTCGACTCCCGACAAACTATGGCTACACCTTC. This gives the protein CSARLPTNYGYTF.

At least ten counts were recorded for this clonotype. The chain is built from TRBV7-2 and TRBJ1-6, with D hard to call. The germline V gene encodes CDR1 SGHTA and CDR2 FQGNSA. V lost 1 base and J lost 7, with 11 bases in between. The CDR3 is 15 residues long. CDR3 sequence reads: CASSLVQAQNSPLHF. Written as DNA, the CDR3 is TGTGCCAGCAGCTTAGTGCAGGCACAGAATTCACCCCTCCACTTT.

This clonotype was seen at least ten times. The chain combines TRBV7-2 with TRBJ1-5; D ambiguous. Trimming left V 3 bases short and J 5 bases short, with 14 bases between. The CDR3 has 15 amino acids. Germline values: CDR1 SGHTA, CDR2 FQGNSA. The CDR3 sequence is CASSFTQPSYQPQHF. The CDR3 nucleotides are TGTGCCAGCAGCTTTACACAGCCATCATATCAGCCCCAGCATTTT. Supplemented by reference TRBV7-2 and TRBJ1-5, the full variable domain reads GAGVSQSPSNKVTEKGKDVELRCDPISGHTALYWYRQSLGQGLEFLIYFQGNSAPDKSGLPSDRFSAERTGGSVSTLTIQRTQQEDSAVYLCASSFTQPSYQPQHFGDGTRLSIL.

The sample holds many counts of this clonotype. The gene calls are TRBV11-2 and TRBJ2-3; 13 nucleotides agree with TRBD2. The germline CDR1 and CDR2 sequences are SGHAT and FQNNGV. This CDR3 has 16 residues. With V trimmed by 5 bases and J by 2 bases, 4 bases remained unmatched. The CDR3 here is CASSRLAGGYTDTQYF. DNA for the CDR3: TGTGCCAGCAGCCGACTAGCGGGGGGCTACACAGATACGCAGTATTTT.

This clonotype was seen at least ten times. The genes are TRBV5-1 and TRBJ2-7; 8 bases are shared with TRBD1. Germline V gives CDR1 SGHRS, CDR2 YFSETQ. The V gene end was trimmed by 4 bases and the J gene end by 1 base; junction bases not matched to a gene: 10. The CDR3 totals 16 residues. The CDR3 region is CASSVEYDRGSYEQYF. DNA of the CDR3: TGCGCCAGCAGCGTAGAATACGACAGGGGTTCCTACGAGCAGTACTTC.

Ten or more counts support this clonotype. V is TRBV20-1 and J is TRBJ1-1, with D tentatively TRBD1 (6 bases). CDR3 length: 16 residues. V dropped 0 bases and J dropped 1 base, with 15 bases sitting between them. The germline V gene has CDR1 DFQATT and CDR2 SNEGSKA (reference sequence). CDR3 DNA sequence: TGCAGTGCTAGAGATGCAGGAGGGGGTAAGAACACTGAAGCTTTCTTT. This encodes CSARDAGGGKNTEAFF.